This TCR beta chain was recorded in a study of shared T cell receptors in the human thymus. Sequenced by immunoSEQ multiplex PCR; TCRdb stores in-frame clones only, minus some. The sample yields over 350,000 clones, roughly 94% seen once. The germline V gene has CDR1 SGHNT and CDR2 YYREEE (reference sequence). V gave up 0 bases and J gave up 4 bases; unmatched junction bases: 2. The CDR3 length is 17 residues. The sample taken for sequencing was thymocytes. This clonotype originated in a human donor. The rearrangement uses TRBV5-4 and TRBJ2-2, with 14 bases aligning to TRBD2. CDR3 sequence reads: CASSLAGLAGGTGELFF. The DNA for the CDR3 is TGTGCCAGCAGCTTGGCCGGACTAGCGGGAGGCACCGGGGAGCTGTTTTTT. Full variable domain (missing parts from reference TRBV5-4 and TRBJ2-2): ETGVTQSPTHLIKTRGQQVTLRCSSQSGHNTVSWYQQALGQGPQFIFQYYREEENGRGNFPPRFSGLQFPNYSSELNVNALELDDSALYLCASSLAGLAGGTGELFFGEGSRLTVL.